The 32 T cell receptor beta chains reported below all come from one sample, sequenced in a study of neurological immune-mediated disorders. MiXCR, run by TCRdb on the 5' RACE reads, gives a single entry per CDR3 protein. The sample contains just over 95,000 distinct CDR3 sequences, 3% to 4% of which appear only once. Sequenced material: PBMCs. Receptors originate from a woman in her late teens or twenties with multiple sclerosis.

This clonotype appeared many times. This chain uses TRBV12-3 or TRBV12-4 with TRBJ1-1; D gene uncertain. This CDR3 is built from 13 residues. Trimming took off 7 bases at V and 4 bases at J, with 13 bases between the two ends. In nucleotides, the CDR3 is TGTGCCAGCACTCGGTGGGAGTCCACTGAAGCTTTCTTT. Residues: CASTRWESTEAFF.

This clonotype was counted many times. The V and J genes are TRBV5-1 and TRBJ1-2; D gene uncertain. V lost 4 bases, J lost 5 bases, and 15 bases lay in between. CDR1 is SGHRS and CDR2 is YFSETQ in the germline V gene. The CDR3 has 14 residues. The CDR3 bases are TGCGCCAGCAGCACGGGCCCTGTCGGATATGGCTACACCTTC. Its translation: CASSTGPVGYGYTF.

This clonotype was counted at least ten times. The rearrangement joins TRBV4-1 to TRBJ1-1; tentatively, D is TRBD1 (5 bases). Germline-derived CDR1 and CDR2 are MGHRA and YSYEKL. The CDR3 has 15 residues. V was pared by 0 bases and J by 6 bases, with 14 bases between. The CDR3 nucleotides are TGCGCCAGCAGCCAAGAAGGGAAGGGGCACCCTGAAGCTTTCTTT. Translating it yields CASSQEGKGHPEAFF.

This clonotype was recorded at least ten times. V is TRBV15 and J is TRBJ2-2; TRBD2 might be the D (6 bases). The CDR3 contains 15 residues. V dropped 1 base and J dropped 6 bases, with 12 bases sitting between them. Germline CDR1 is LNHNV and CDR2 is YYDKDF (reference sequence). The CDR3 spells CATSRGTTGSGELFF. The CDR3 DNA reads as TGTGCCACCAGCAGAGGGACTACGGGGTCCGGGGAGCTGTTTTTT.

This clonotype was found many times. The J gene is TRBJ2-1, the V gene TRBV11-2; 8 nucleotides align to TRBD2. V was clipped by 1 base and J by 2 bases; unmatched bases: 7. The CDR3 contains 17 residues. Germline assignment: CDR1 SGHAT and CDR2 FQNNGV. The CDR3 DNA is TGTGCCAGCAGCTTAGGTTTCCGGGGGGGCCCCTACAATGAGCAGTTCTTC. Protein sequence: CASSLGFRGGPYNEQFF.

This clonotype was seen ten or more times. The V and J genes are TRBV20-1 and TRBJ2-7; 8 bases agree with TRBD2. CDR1 is DFQATT, CDR2 SNEGSKA, per germline (reference sequence). There are 14 residues in the CDR3. V lost 1 base, J lost 0 bases, and 2 bases stayed unmatched. CDR3 residues: CSARVAGRSYEQYF. The DNA of the CDR3 is TGCAGTGCTAGAGTAGCGGGGCGCTCCTACGAGCAGTACTTC.

In this sample, this clonotype turned up many times. V and J are TRBV14 and TRBJ2-7; D is perhaps TRBD1 (7 bases). Germline V gene sequence: CDR1 SGHDN, CDR2 FVKESK. The CDR3 consists of 17 residues. V was clipped by 0 bases and J by 2 bases, with 17 bases between them. The chain's CDR3 is CASSQDLSRGVPYEQYF. As DNA, the CDR3 is TGTGCCAGCAGCCAAGATTTGAGCAGGGGGGTCCCCTACGAGCAGTACTTC.

In its sample, this clonotype was seen once. The rearrangement uses TRBV12-3 or TRBV12-4 and TRBJ2-7; D remains ambiguous. Trimming removed 1 base from V and 3 bases from J, with 13 bases in between. The CDR3 consists of 15 residues. CDR3 DNA sequence: TGTGCCAGCAGTTTAGTAGGGAACCCCGTCTACGAGCAGTACTTC. Protein product: CASSLVGNPVYEQYF.

This clonotype was counted at least ten times. J is TRBJ1-5 and V is TRBV19; 7 positions match TRBD1. V trimming: 3 bases; J trimming: 7 bases; junction bases outside the gene matches: 6. Germline CDR1 reads LNHDA; CDR2 reads SQIVND (reference sequence). The CDR3 runs 14 residues. The CDR3 region is CASSIWPGGQPQHF. In DNA, the CDR3 is TGTGCCAGTAGTATCTGGCCAGGGGGGCAGCCCCAGCATTTT.

This clonotype was observed at least ten times. This chain links TRBV3-1 with TRBJ1-2; D not certain. The length of the CDR3 is 14 residues. The V and J ends lost 1 base and 2 bases respectively, with 8 bases between them. CDR1 and CDR2 (germline): LGHDT, YNNKEL (reference sequence). The CDR3 loop is CASSQGVSNYGYTF. The CDR3, as DNA: TGTGCCAGCAGCCAAGGAGTATCAAACTATGGCTACACCTTC.

This clonotype was recorded at least ten times. This sequence joins TRBV27 and TRBJ1-5; no clear D gene. Trimming removed 2 bases at V and 12 bases at J, with 23 bases between. This CDR3 contains 16 residues. The germline CDR1 and CDR2 sequences are MNHEY and SMNVEV (reference sequence). Written as DNA, the CDR3 is TGTGCCAGCAGTTTACAGGCAGGACCACCACCAAGGGACCAGCATTTT. Encoded protein: CASSLQAGPPPRDQHF.

This clonotype came up many times. The rearrangement uses TRBV7-9 and TRBJ2-7; D may be TRBD1 (6 bases). Germline CDR1 reads SEHNR; CDR2 reads FQNEAQ (reference sequence). The CDR3 is 15 amino acids. V lost 4 bases, J lost 2 bases, and 15 bases lay in between. This chain's CDR3 is CASSSSGTTPYEQYF. The DNA of the CDR3 is TGTGCCAGCAGCTCCTCCGGGACAACTCCCTACGAGCAGTACTTC.

This clonotype was counted many times. The CDR3 spells CSVDRGNTGELFF. As DNA, the CDR3 is TGCAGCGTTGACAGGGGCAACACCGGGGAGCTGTTTTTT. The chain joins TRBV29-1 to TRBJ2-2; weak D call: TRBD1 (6 bases). This CDR3 is 13 amino acids long. Per germline, CDR1 SQVTM and CDR2 ANQGSEA. V dropped 3 bases and J dropped 2 bases, with 7 bases sitting between them.

This clonotype showed up many times. The rearrangement links TRBV12-3 or TRBV12-4 to TRBJ1-3; D is unclear. The CDR3 has 15 residues. V lost 6 bases to trimming and J lost 1 base, with 13 bases between them. Written as DNA, the CDR3 is TGTGCCAGCAGCGACGAGTTGGAGTCTGGAAACACCATATATTTT. Amino acid sequence: CASSDELESGNTIYF.

The table lists this clonotype with many counts. The chain joins TRBV21-1 to TRBJ1-5; the D segment call TRBD1 is taken from the table without a DNA check. TRBV21-1 is a documented pseudogene. CDR3 size: 20 residues. CDR3 bases: TGTGCCAGCAGCAAATTTTCGGGTTTGGGCGGAGGCGGTAAGAATCAGCCCCAGCATTTT. This codes for CASSKFSGLGGGGKNQPQHF.

This clonotype has just one count. The chain carries TRBV12-2 and TRBJ2-3. TRBV12-2 is flagged as a pseudogene. The CDR3 is 13 amino acids. In nucleotides, the CDR3 is TGTGCAAGTCGCATCTGGACGGGAGATACGCAGTATTTT. Amino acid sequence: CASRIWTGDTQYF.

The chain uses TRBV12-3 or TRBV12-4 and TRBJ1-1; 9 positions match TRBD1. Germline trimming cut 5 bases from V and 5 bases from J; bases unmatched to any gene: 6. This CDR3 is built from 14 residues. CDR3 sequence reads: CASSKQGAVTEAFF. The DNA of the CDR3 is TGTGCCAGCAGTAAACAGGGGGCAGTGACTGAAGCTTTCTTT.

This clonotype was seen ten or more times. This chain joins TRBV5-1 and TRBJ2-1; TRBD1 matches 11 bases. CDR3 length equals 17 residues. Germline V CDR1 and CDR2: SGHRS, YFSETQ. Losses at the gene ends were 0 bases for V and 6 bases for J; bases not matched to a gene: 8. This CDR3 reads CASSLVGQGAKANEQFF. In DNA, the CDR3 is TGCGCCAGCAGCTTGGTAGGACAGGGGGCTAAGGCCAATGAGCAGTTCTTC.

This clonotype was counted many times. This chain joins TRBV5-1 and TRBJ1-1, with 9 positions matching TRBD1. Germline V gene data show CDR1 as SGHRS and CDR2 as YFSETQ. The CDR3 covers 19 residues. V shed 0 bases, J shed 2 bases, and the junction held 14 bases outside the gene matches. For the CDR3, the DNA is TGCGCCAGCAGCTTGGGAGCGAACAGGGGGCGCGCTGTTAACACTGAAGCTTTCTTT. As protein: CASSLGANRGRAVNTEAFF.

This clonotype came up many times. The chain is built from TRBV27 and TRBJ2-7; D is perhaps TRBD1 (6 bases). Per germline, CDR1 MNHEY and CDR2 SMNVEV (reference sequence). Trimming removed 3 bases at V and 2 bases at J, with 11 bases between. The CDR3 length is 14 residues. The CDR3 reads CASSLDSGTYEQYF. The CDR3 coding sequence is TGTGCCAGCAGTTTGGACAGTGGGACCTACGAGCAGTACTTC.

The sample holds many counts of this clonotype. The genes are TRBV20-1 and TRBJ1-5; 7 nucleotides line up with TRBD1. V was clipped by 3 bases and J by 3 bases; unmatched bases: 5. The germline V gene has CDR1 DFQATT and CDR2 SNEGSKA (reference sequence). This CDR3 spans 14 amino acids. This CDR3 is CSARQGGLNQPQHF. In nucleotides, the CDR3 is TGCAGTGCTAGGCAAGGGGGCCTCAATCAGCCCCAGCATTTT.

This clonotype has a count of ten or more. This chain links TRBV19 with TRBJ2-7; D is ambiguous. The CDR3 covers 14 residues. Germline CDR1 and CDR2: LNHDA and SQIVND (reference sequence). Between the trimmed V and J ends, which lost 6 bases and 3 bases, there was a span of 15 bases. The chain's CDR3 is CASRRYSSDYEQYF. The DNA for the CDR3 is TGTGCCAGTAGAAGATACTCCTCCGACTACGAGCAGTACTTC.

There are many counts of this clonotype. J is TRBJ1-2 and V is TRBV12-3 or TRBV12-4, with unresolved D. Trimming cost V 3 bases and J 4 bases, with 12 bases left between them. This CDR3 has 14 amino acids. The CDR3 sequence is CASSFIKGGYGYTF. CDR3 nucleotides: TGTGCCAGCAGTTTCATTAAGGGTGGCTATGGCTACACCTTC.

This clonotype showed up many times. The gene calls are TRBV10-3 and TRBJ1-2; D not certain. Germline V CDR1 and CDR2: ENHRY, SYGVKD. The germline V and J ends were trimmed by 0 bases and 10 bases, with 12 bases remaining between them. There are 13 residues in the CDR3. DNA of the CDR3: TGTGCCATCAGTGAGTCGCTGGAGGGAGTCTACACCTTC. Protein: CAISESLEGVYTF.

This clonotype was counted ten times or more. The rearrangement links TRBV5-1 to TRBJ2-3; D is unclear. The CDR3 has 14 amino acids. The germline gives CDR1 SGHRS, CDR2 YFSETQ. The V end was cut by 2 bases, the J end by 3 bases, with 10 bases between. CDR3 coding DNA: TGCGCCAGCAGCTTTGTTTCCGGGACAGATACGCAGTATTTT. This codes for CASSFVSGTDTQYF.

The sample holds many counts of this clonotype. This chain uses TRBV20-1 with TRBJ1-1; 8 bases agree with TRBD1. Germline V lookup: CDR1 DFQATT, CDR2 SNEGSKA (reference sequence). This CDR3 has 15 residues. Losses at the gene ends were 5 bases for V and 2 bases for J; bases not matched to a gene: 10. The CDR3 DNA reads TGCAGTGCTTTGGGAGCTGACAGGGGTAACACTGAAGCTTTCTTT. It translates to CSALGADRGNTEAFF.

This clonotype occurred many times. The J gene is TRBJ2-3, the V gene TRBV29-1; the match to TRBD1 covers 7 bases. V lost 1 base to trimming and J lost 4 bases; unmatched junction nucleotides: 5. CDR3 length: 14 residues. CDR1 and CDR2 (germline): SQVTM, ANQGSEA. The CDR3 sequence is CSVEGQGGADTQYF. The CDR3 region has the DNA TGCAGCGTTGAAGGACAGGGTGGGGCAGATACGCAGTATTTT.

This clonotype was seen repeatedly, ten times or more. This sequence joins TRBV20-1 and TRBJ1-4; D may be TRBD1 (5 bases). The length of the CDR3 is 10 residues. Germline CDR1 is DFQATT and CDR2 is SNEGSKA (reference sequence). The CDR3 nucleotides are TGCGGAGCATGGGGCGAAAAACTGTTTTTT. Its protein is CGAWGEKLFF.

This clonotype was observed many times. The genes are TRBV3-1 and TRBJ2-5; D uncertain. The CDR3 loop spans 12 amino acids. V lost 4 bases and J 2 bases, leaving 5 bases between the germline ends. The germline CDR1 and CDR2 sequences are LGHDT and YNNKEL (reference sequence). In DNA form, the CDR3 reads TGTGCCAGCAGCCGATCGCAAGAGACCCAGTACTTC. It codes for CASSRSQETQYF.

This clonotype was observed at least ten times. This chain links TRBV19 with TRBJ1-2; 7 bases match TRBD1. This CDR3 contains 12 residues. V was pared by 7 bases and J by 4 bases, with 3 bases of the junction left unmatched. Germline V gives CDR1 LNHDA, CDR2 SQIVND (reference sequence). CDR3 in DNA: TGTGCCAGTAATGGACAGGTCTATGGCTACACCTTC. It translates to CASNGQVYGYTF. Full variable domain (rest looked up from reference TRBV19 and TRBJ1-2): DGGITQSPKYLFRKEGQNVTLSCEQNLNHDAMYWYRQDPGQGLRLIYYSQIVNDFQKGDIAEGYSVSREKKESFPLTVTSAQKNPTAFYLCASNGQVYGYTFGSGTRLTVV.

Ten or more counts support this clonotype. V and J are TRBV5-1 and TRBJ2-2, with 8 bases aligning to TRBD2. V was pared by 4 bases and J by 1 base, with 6 bases of the junction left unmatched. Per germline, CDR1 SGHRS and CDR2 YFSETQ. The CDR3 consists of 16 residues. As DNA, the CDR3 is TGCGCCAGCAGCCCTCTTAGCGGGATGAACACCGGGGAGCTGTTTTTT. It is translated as CASSPLSGMNTGELFF.

The chain employs TRBV7-9 and TRBJ2-7; D remains ambiguous. The V and J ends lost 3 bases and 9 bases respectively, with 9 bases between them. CDR1 is SEHNR and CDR2 is FQNEAQ in the germline V gene (reference sequence). This CDR3 has 11 residues. The CDR3, as DNA: TGTGCCAGCAGCTTCGGCGGAGCGCAGTACTTC. Translating it yields CASSFGGAQYF.